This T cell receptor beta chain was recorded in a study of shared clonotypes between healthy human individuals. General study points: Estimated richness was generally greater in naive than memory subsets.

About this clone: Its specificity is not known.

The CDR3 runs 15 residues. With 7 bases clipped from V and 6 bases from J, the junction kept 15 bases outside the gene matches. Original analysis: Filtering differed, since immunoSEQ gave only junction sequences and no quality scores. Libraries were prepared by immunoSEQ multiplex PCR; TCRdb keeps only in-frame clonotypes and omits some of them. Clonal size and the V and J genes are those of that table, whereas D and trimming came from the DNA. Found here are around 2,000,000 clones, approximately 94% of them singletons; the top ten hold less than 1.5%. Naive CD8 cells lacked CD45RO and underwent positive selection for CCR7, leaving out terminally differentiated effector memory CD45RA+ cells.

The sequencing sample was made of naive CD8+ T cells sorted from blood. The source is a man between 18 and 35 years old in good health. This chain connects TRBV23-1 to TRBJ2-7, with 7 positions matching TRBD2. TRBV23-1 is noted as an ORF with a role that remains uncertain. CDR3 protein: CASTPTRGNPGEQYF. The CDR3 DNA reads TGCGCCAGCACTCCCACGCGGGGGAATCCCGGCGAGCAGTACTTC.